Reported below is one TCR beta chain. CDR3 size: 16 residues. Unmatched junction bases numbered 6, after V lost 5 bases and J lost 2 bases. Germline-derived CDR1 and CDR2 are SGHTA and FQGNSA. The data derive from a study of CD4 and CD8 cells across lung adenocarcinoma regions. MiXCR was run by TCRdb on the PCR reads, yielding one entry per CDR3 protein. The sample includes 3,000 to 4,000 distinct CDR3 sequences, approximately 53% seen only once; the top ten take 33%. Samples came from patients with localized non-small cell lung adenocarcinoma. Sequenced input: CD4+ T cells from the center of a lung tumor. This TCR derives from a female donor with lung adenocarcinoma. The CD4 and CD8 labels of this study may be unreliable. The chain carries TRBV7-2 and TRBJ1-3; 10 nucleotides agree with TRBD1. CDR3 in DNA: TGTGCCAGCAGCAATCCGGACAGGGGGACTGGAAACACCATATATTTT. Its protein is CASSNPDRGTGNTIYF.